The next 12 T cell receptor beta chains were all read from a single sample in a study of Ad26.COV2.S vaccination and SARS-CoV-2 variants. The assay was immunoSEQ multiplex PCR, and TCRdb's table has in-frame clones only and misses some. The sample includes approximately 140,000 clones, roughly 90% of them seen just once. Sequenced material: peripheral blood, taken after recovery from COVID-19. The source of these receptors is a human donor who had recovered from COVID-19.

The chain couples TRBV19 to TRBJ1-1, with a weak D call TRBD1 (5 bases). This CDR3 is 12 amino acids long. V was clipped by 11 bases and J by 3 bases, with 13 bases between them. From germline, CDR1 is LNHDA and CDR2 SQIVND (reference sequence). As DNA, the CDR3 is TGTGCCGTGGGGGTCACTCACACTGAAGCTTTCTTT. This translates into CAVGVTHTEAFF.

The sample holds one count of this clone. The chain has TRBV3-1 (or the pseudogene TRBV3-2) and TRBJ1-4, with D perhaps matching TRBD1 (5 bases). V dropped 3 bases and J dropped 8 bases, with 7 bases sitting between them. CDR1 and CDR2 (germline): LGHDT, YNNKEL (reference sequence). The CDR3 loop spans 12 amino acids. The CDR3 reads CASSHNREKLFF. DNA of the CDR3: TGTGCCAGCAGCCACAACAGGGAAAAACTGTTTTTT.

This chain uses TRBV6-2 or TRBV6-3 with TRBJ2-5, with a tentative D call TRBD1 (6 bases). Germline V CDR1 and CDR2: MNHEY, SVGEGT. V lost 2 bases and J 5 bases, leaving 12 bases between the germline ends. This CDR3 region has 14 residues. The CDR3 coding sequence is TGTGCCAGCAGTTACCGGCTAGGGGGTGAGACCCAGTACTTC. It translates to CASSYRLGGETQYF.

CDR3 bases: TGTGCCAGTAGTCTCTACAGGTCTGAGAGCTCACCCCTCCACTTT. Translating gives CASSLYRSESSPLHF. The gene calls are TRBV19 and TRBJ1-6; possibly TRBD1 for D (5 bases). The CDR3 extends over 15 amino acids. Germline V gene sequence: CDR1 LNHDA, CDR2 SQIVND (reference sequence). Between the trimmed V and J ends, which lost 5 bases and 10 bases, there was a span of 18 bases.

The chain employs TRBV15 and TRBJ2-7; D possibly corresponds to TRBD2 (6 bases). Trimming stripped 1 base from V and 0 bases from J, with 10 bases between. In germline, CDR1 is LNHNV, CDR2 YYDKDF (reference sequence). The CDR3 is 15 residues long. For the CDR3, the DNA is TGTGCCACCAGCAGAGGGGGCGGGGACTCCTACGAGCAGTACTTC. Protein product: CATSRGGGDSYEQYF.

Regarding this clone: Other nucleotide sequences in the sample specify the same CDR3. The chain has TRBV6-2 or TRBV6-3 and TRBJ1-5; no clear D. Germline CDR1 and CDR2: MNHEY and SVGEGT. The CDR3 runs 14 residues. Trimming shortened V by 3 bases and J by 4 bases, and 10 bases separated the two germline ends. CDR3 nucleotide sequence: TGTGCCAGCAGTTATTTACCGAATAATCAGCCCCAGCATTTT. Its protein product is CASSYLPNNQPQHF.

The chain links TRBV3-1 (or the pseudogene TRBV3-2) to TRBJ2-7; D is possibly TRBD1 or TRBD2 (5 bases each). The germline V gene encodes CDR1 LGHDT and CDR2 YNNKEL (reference sequence). V lost 0 bases and J 3 bases, leaving 12 bases between the germline ends. The CDR3 is 15 amino acids. CDR3 nucleotide sequence: TGTGCCAGCAGCCAAGATCGGGAAGGGGTCTACGAGCAGTACTTC. The encoded protein is CASSQDREGVYEQYF.

The chain uses TRBV2 and TRBJ1-5; a possible D gene is TRBD1 (5 bases). V lost 6 bases to trimming and J lost 2 bases, with 20 bases between them. The CDR3 is made up of 17 amino acids. CDR1 and CDR2 (germline): SNHLY, FYNNEI. The CDR3 DNA reads TGTGCCAGCAGCCGCTCCGGGGGGGGAGATGGCAATCAGCCCCAGCATTTT. It translates to CASSRSGGGDGNQPQHF.

This chain joins TRBV7-9 and TRBJ2-3; 10 nucleotides line up with TRBD2. Germline-derived CDR1 and CDR2 are SEHNR and FQNEAQ (reference sequence). The J segment lost 6 bases and the V segment lost 0 bases, leaving 3 bases of the junction unmatched. CDR3 length: 15 amino acids. CDR3 protein: CASSLASGGMDTQYF. In DNA, the CDR3 is TGTGCCAGCAGCTTAGCTAGCGGGGGGATGGATACGCAGTATTTT.

The chain uses TRBV6-2 or TRBV6-3 and TRBJ1-5; D gene unclear. Germline-derived CDR1 and CDR2 are MNHEY and SVGEGT. Trimming removed 0 bases at V and 5 bases at J, with 5 bases between. The CDR3 runs to 13 residues. The CDR3 reads CASSYSRDQPQHF. In nucleotides, the CDR3 is TGTGCCAGCAGTTACTCGCGGGATCAGCCCCAGCATTTT.

This clone occurred a few times. CDR3 coding DNA: TGTGCCAGCAGTCCACCAAAAGGACAGGGGCCAGCTTTCTTT. It is translated as CASSPPKGQGPAFF. The chain links TRBV6-5 to TRBJ1-1; 9 positions match TRBD1. CDR3 length: 14 amino acids. Germline V gene sequence: CDR1 MNHEY, CDR2 SVGAGI. Germline trimming cut 5 bases from V and 10 bases from J; bases unmatched to any gene: 11.

The chain is built from TRBV7-2 and TRBJ2-7; D gene uncertain. The CDR3 extends over 16 amino acids. Germline-derived CDR1 and CDR2 are SGHTA and FQGNSA. The ends were cut back, 1 base at V and 5 bases at J, with 18 bases in the middle. The CDR3 nucleotides read TGTGCCAGCAGCTTAGACCCACCCAGCCAAATACACGAGCAGTACTTC. The encoded protein is CASSLDPPSQIHEQYF. The variable domain in full, with the rest retrieved from reference TRBV7-2 and TRBJ2-7, is GAGVSQSPSNKVTEKGKDVELRCDPISGHTALYWYRQSLGQGLEFLIYFQGNSAPDKSGLPSDRFSAERTGGSVSTLTIQRTQQEDSAVYLCASSLDPPSQIHEQYFGPGTRLTVT.